The sequence of this TCR beta chain was determined in a study of blood T cell repertoires in COVID-19. Germline CDR1 is MNHEY and CDR2 is SVGEGT. The J segment lost 7 bases and the V segment lost 4 bases, leaving 4 bases of the junction unmatched. The CDR3 contains 14 residues. This study enrolled people aged about 18 to 90 from around 26 US geographic areas. Self-reported history from a screening survey and questionnaire set each donor's cohort. Data came from immunoSEQ multiplex PCR; TCRdb stores just in-frame clones and leaves some out. The sample lists under 200,000 clones; more than 70% were seen once.

This rearrangement joins TRBV6-2 or TRBV6-3 to TRBJ2-2, with TRBD1 matching over 9 bases. This clonotype was obtained from a man aged 55 to 70 who had recovered from COVID-19. Sequencing was carried out using PBMCs or T cells enriched from blood (not recorded which). The CDR3 loop is CASSWTGAGGELFF. The DNA for the CDR3 is TGTGCCAGCAGTTGGACAGGGGCTGGCGGGGAGCTGTTTTTT.